A single sample is the source of the 21 T cell receptor beta chains below, sequenced in a study of T cell responses to AZD1222 COVID-19 vaccine. Assay: immunoSEQ multiplex PCR; the TCRdb copy retains only in-frame clones and omits some. The data contain around 150,000 clones, approximately 90% of them singletons. The source was peripheral blood, collected on day 0 of MenACWY control vaccination. Receptors originate from an adult in good health.

The J gene is TRBJ2-1, the V gene TRBV7-3; D is ambiguous. Germline CDR1 SGHTA, CDR2 FQGTGA. V was clipped by 3 bases and J by 6 bases, with 6 bases between them. The CDR3 contains 12 residues. This CDR3 reads CASSLNRNEQFF. The CDR3 region has the DNA TGTGCCAGCAGCTTGAATCGCAATGAGCAGTTCTTC.

The chain links TRBV7-9 to TRBJ2-2; D is ambiguous. Germline CDR1 and CDR2: SEHNR and FQNEAQ (reference sequence). V was clipped by 10 bases and J by 0 bases, with 18 bases between them. The CDR3 consists of 16 residues. The CDR3 nucleotides read TGTGCCACCCCGCTCCTCCCGGCACCGAACACCGGGGAGCTGTTTTTT. As protein: CATPLLPAPNTGELFF.

The CDR3 is CASSGILAGVGEQYF. Here the CDR3 DNA reads TGTGCCAGCAGCGGGATACTAGCGGGAGTCGGCGAGCAGTACTTC. The genes are TRBV9 and TRBJ2-7, with 11 positions matching TRBD2. Per germline, CDR1 SGDLS and CDR2 YYNGEE. Germline trimming cut 3 bases from V and 6 bases from J; bases unmatched to any gene: 8. The CDR3 covers 15 residues.

This clone appeared a few times. The V and J genes are TRBV2 and TRBJ1-1; TRBD1 is a possible D gene (5 bases). This CDR3 comprises 14 residues. V lost 4 bases and J 1 base, leaving 10 bases between the germline ends. Germline-derived CDR1 and CDR2 are SNHLY and FYNNEI. The CDR3 is CASSVLGGNTEAFF. CDR3 nucleotides: TGTGCCAGCAGTGTACTGGGGGGGAACACTGAAGCTTTCTTT.

V usage is TRBV5-4 and J usage is TRBJ1-5, with 10 nucleotides matching TRBD1. With 5 bases clipped from V and 1 base from J, the junction kept 9 bases outside the gene matches. Germline CDR1 SGHNT, CDR2 YYREEE (reference sequence). The CDR3 runs to 17 residues. CDR3 DNA sequence: TGTGCCAGCAGGGTAGGGACAGGGGTTTGGAGCAATCAGCCCCAGCATTTT. Protein product: CASRVGTGVWSNQPQHF. The full variable domain, completed using reference TRBV5-4 and TRBJ1-5, is ETGVTQSPTHLIKTRGQQVTLRCSSQSGHNTVSWYQQALGQGPQFIFQYYREEENGRGNFPPRFSGLQFPNYSSELNVNALELDDSALYLCASRVGTGVWSNQPQHFGDGTRLSIL.

The chain joins TRBV27 to TRBJ2-7; 9 bases align to TRBD2. CDR1 MNHEY and CDR2 SMNVEV come from the germline V gene (reference sequence). V dropped 5 bases and J dropped 2; count of bases not matched to a gene: 13. This CDR3 is 17 amino acids long. CDR3 residues: CASSLKGLAVIAYEQYF. In DNA form, the CDR3 reads TGTGCCAGCAGTCTAAAGGGACTAGCTGTAATTGCCTACGAGCAGTACTTC.

The chain has TRBV4-2 and TRBJ1-4; 8 bases align to TRBD1. CDR1 is LGHNA and CDR2 is YNFKEQ in the germline V gene. Trimming took 0 bases from V and 8 from J; bases not matched to a gene: 8. The CDR3 is made up of 16 amino acids. The CDR3 loop is CASSQEDRGGSEKLFF. Here the CDR3 DNA reads TGTGCCAGCAGCCAAGAAGACAGGGGTGGTTCGGAAAAACTGTTTTTT.

V gene TRBV2 combines with J gene TRBJ1-6, with a weak D call TRBD1 (5 bases). The germline gives CDR1 SNHLY, CDR2 FYNNEI. Trimming shortened V by 4 bases and J by 7 bases, and 11 bases separated the two germline ends. The CDR3 is 14 residues long. In DNA, the CDR3 is TGTGCCAGCAGTGCAGGGTTCGAGAATTCACCCCTCCACTTT. It specifies CASSAGFENSPLHF.

The V gene is TRBV29-1, the J gene TRBJ2-2; D call uncertain. V dropped 4 bases and J dropped 2 bases, with 8 bases sitting between them. This CDR3 comprises 13 residues. CDR1 is SQVTM and CDR2 is ANQGSEA in the germline V gene. As DNA, the CDR3 is TGCAGCGTTGGATCCCCCAACACCGGGGAGCTGTTTTTT. This encodes CSVGSPNTGELFF.

The chain links TRBV5-6 to TRBJ1-2; the D is unclear. The CDR3 has 13 residues. Trimming took off 7 bases at V and 1 base at J, with 11 bases between the two ends. CDR1 is SGHDT and CDR2 is YYEEEE in the germline V gene. The CDR3 loop reads CASPWELNYGYTF. The CDR3 nucleotides read TGTGCCAGCCCCTGGGAACTTAACTATGGCTACACCTTC.

The V and J genes are TRBV5-1 and TRBJ2-2; the D is unclear. The V gene's germline CDR1 is SGHRS and CDR2 YFSETQ. The V gene lost 6 bases and the J gene lost 3 bases, with 15 bases spanning the gap. The length of the CDR3 is 15 residues. DNA of the CDR3: TGCGCCAGCACTTCGTGGGGTATGGACACCGGGGAGCTGTTTTTT. It specifies CASTSWGMDTGELFF. Filled out from reference TRBV5-1 and TRBJ2-2, the complete variable domain reads KAGVTQTPRYLIKTRGQQVTLSCSPISGHRSVSWYQQTPGQGLQFLFEYFSETQRNKGNFPGRFSGRQFSNSRSEMNVSTLELGDSALYLCASTSWGMDTGELFFGEGSRLTVL.

This clone was seen a single time. The V gene is TRBV7-2, the J gene TRBJ1-5; D unclear. V was trimmed by 1 base and J by 4 bases, leaving 11 bases between them. This CDR3 contains 15 residues. CDR1 and CDR2 from the germline V gene are SGHTA and FQGNSA. This CDR3 reads CASSLDRRENQPQHF. The CDR3 region has the DNA TGTGCCAGCAGCTTAGACAGAAGGGAGAATCAGCCCCAGCATTTT.

The CDR3 sequence: CASSLYGTSGSPQREQYF. CDR3 nucleotide sequence: TGTGCCAGCAGCTTATACGGGACTAGCGGGAGCCCTCAAAGGGAGCAGTACTTC. V gene TRBV7-9 combines with J gene TRBJ2-7; the match to TRBD2 covers 14 bases. This CDR3 spans 18 amino acids. J gave up 7 bases and V 2 bases, and 13 bases lay outside the gene matches. Germline loops: CDR1 SEHNR, CDR2 FQNEAQ (reference sequence).

The rearrangement links TRBV27 to TRBJ1-2; unclear D gene. The CDR3 sequence is 13 residues long. V lost 3 bases and J 3 bases, leaving 8 bases between the germline ends. Germline CDR1 is MNHEY and CDR2 is SMNVEV (reference sequence). For the CDR3, the DNA is TGTGCCAGCAGTTTCAACGGAGACTATGGCTACACCTTC. The encoded protein is CASSFNGDYGYTF.

The CDR3 region is CASGRSNQPQHF. For the CDR3, the DNA is TGTGCCAGCGGACGTTCGAATCAGCCCCAGCATTTT. The chain links TRBV25-1 to TRBJ1-5; D remains ambiguous. The length of the CDR3 is 12 residues. The germline CDR1 and CDR2 sequences are MGHDK and SYGVNS. Trimming took off 8 bases at V and 4 bases at J, with 9 bases between the two ends.

This chain joins TRBV11-1 and TRBJ2-7; possible D gene TRBD1, 6 bases. Trimming took off 7 bases at V and 1 base at J, with 17 bases between the two ends. Germline V lookup: CDR1 SGHAT, CDR2 FQDESV (reference sequence). This CDR3 region has 15 residues. For the CDR3, the DNA is TGTGCCAGCACCTCAGAGGGGGACATATCCTACGAGCAGTACTTC. Translation: CASTSEGDISYEQYF.

The CDR3 nucleotides are TGTGCCAGCAGCGGACCCGGGCGGACTGAAGCTTTCTTT. It specifies CASSGPGRTEAFF. The chain combines TRBV9 with TRBJ1-1, with D hard to call. The germline V and J ends were trimmed by 3 bases and 5 bases, with 11 bases remaining between them. Germline values: CDR1 SGDLS, CDR2 YYNGEE. The CDR3 runs 13 residues.

The chain combines TRBV30 with TRBJ1-3; no reliable D call. This CDR3 is built from 14 residues. CDR1 is GTSNPN, CDR2 SVGIG, per germline (reference sequence). The V and J ends lost 5 bases and 7 bases respectively, with 18 bases between them. The CDR3 region is CAWGLGTAANTIYF. As DNA, the CDR3 is TGTGCCTGGGGCCTAGGAACGGCGGCCAACACCATATATTTT.

This chain joins TRBV5-1 and TRBJ1-2; a weak D match, TRBD1 (6 bases). V was trimmed by 6 bases and J by 4 bases, leaving 22 bases between them. The germline V gene has CDR1 SGHRS and CDR2 YFSETQ. CDR3 length: 16 residues. CDR3 nucleotide sequence: TGCGCCAGCACTCGGGGGGGCGAGGGTGTGATCTATGGCTACACCTTC. It translates to CASTRGGEGVIYGYTF.

This clone was counted a single time. A junction end diverges from the germline sequence, so it may reflect a read error. V is TRBV7-9 and J is TRBJ1-2; the D gene is possibly TRBD1 (5 bases). The CDR3 totals 18 residues. Germline-derived CDR1 and CDR2 are SEHNR and FQNEAQ (reference sequence). The CDR3 sequence: CASSLGPLGGSGGMGCTF. The CDR3 nucleotides are TGTGCCAGCAGCTTAGGACCACTTGGGGGGAGCGGCGGAATGGGCTGCACCTTC.

This clone showed up just a few times. This sequence joins TRBV5-1 and TRBJ1-2; D gene uncertain. Germline CDR1 SGHRS, CDR2 YFSETQ. CDR3 length: 14 residues. V was trimmed by 0 bases and J by 2 bases, leaving 8 bases between them. The CDR3 region has the DNA TGCGCCAGCAGCTTGGAGACCTCAAACTATGGCTACACCTTC. Translation: CASSLETSNYGYTF.